Sequencing of this T cell receptor beta chain was carried out in a study of T cell responses to AZD1222 COVID-19 vaccine. Broader study findings: Just 5 to 7 AZD1222 recipients were seropositive at baseline.

Libraries were prepared by immunoSEQ multiplex PCR; TCRdb keeps only in-frame clonotypes and omits some of them. The sample shows around 80,000 clones, 85% to 95% of them seen only once. V was cut by 1 base and J by 0 bases, with 7 bases left in between. Germline V CDR1 and CDR2: SGHVS, FNYEAQ. This CDR3 contains 15 residues. On this clone: Its matching antigen is unknown.

The clonotype was recovered from an adult in good health. Sequenced material: peripheral blood, taken on day 0 of AZD1222 vaccination. The chain links TRBV7-6 to TRBJ1-3; no clear D gene. CDR3 amino acids: CASSLDGSSGNTIYF. In DNA, the CDR3 is TGTGCCAGCAGCTTAGATGGCAGCTCTGGAAACACCATATATTTT.